This T cell receptor (beta chain) came from a study of blood T cell repertoires in COVID-19. V was cut by 3 bases and J by 1 base, with 12 bases left in between. There are 15 residues in the CDR3. The germline gives CDR1 SNHLY, CDR2 FYNNEI. Profiled with immunoSEQ multiplex PCR; TCRdb holds only in-frame clones, not every one. Here the sample spans some 250,000 clones, 80% to 85% being singletons. The sequence derives from a woman in her late teens or twenties with acute or convalescent COVID-19. The gene calls are TRBV2 and TRBJ1-1, with a weak D call TRBD1 (6 bases). The sequencing sample was made of peripheral blood. This CDR3 is CASSDIGGANTEAFF. The CDR3 DNA sequence: TGTGCCAGCAGTGACATAGGGGGTGCGAACACTGAAGCTTTCTTT.